The 15 T cell receptor beta chains presented below share a single source sample, sequenced in a study of cytotoxic CD8 clonotypes in ibrutinib-treated CLL. Profiling relied on immunoSEQ multiplex PCR, and the TCRdb table lists in-frame clones only, not all of them. In the table there are fewer than 400,000 clones, roughly 70% of which are singletons. Material: PBMCs, obtained after 36 months of ibrutinib treatment. Receptors were obtained from a human donor with chronic lymphocytic leukemia.

The chain combines TRBV7-9 with TRBJ1-1, with TRBD1 as a possible D gene (6 bases). CDR3 length equals 13 residues. The germline gives CDR1 SEHNR, CDR2 FQNEAQ (reference sequence). V lost 4 bases to trimming and J lost 10 bases, with 16 bases between them. CDR3 coding DNA: TGTGCCAGCAGCTACGAGACAGGCGCTGGAGCTTTCTTT. It specifies CASSYETGAGAFF.

The rearrangement links TRBV7-9 to TRBJ1-5; D gene unclear. Germline CDR1 SEHNR, CDR2 FQNEAQ (reference sequence). V was pared by 1 base and J by 1 base, with 11 bases between. The CDR3 loop spans 16 amino acids. CDR3 bases: TGTGCCAGCAGCTTAGGGCCGACGGAGAGCAATCAGCCCCAGCATTTT. Translation gives CASSLGPTESNQPQHF.

This sequence joins TRBV11-2 and TRBJ2-7, with D maybe TRBD1 (6 bases). The CDR3 is made up of 15 amino acids. V shed 2 bases and J shed 3 bases, with 14 bases lying between them. The germline gives CDR1 SGHAT, CDR2 FQNNGV. The CDR3 sequence: CASSLSTGIHYEQYF. The CDR3 DNA reads TGTGCCAGCAGCTTATCTACAGGGATTCACTACGAGCAGTACTTC.

The rearrangement uses TRBV7-2 and TRBJ2-7; 10 positions match TRBD2. Trimming cost V 5 bases and J 6 bases; bases outside gene matches: 10. This CDR3 contains 15 residues. The germline CDR1 and CDR2 sequences are SGHTA and FQGNSA. The CDR3 reads CASSPYLAGGSEQYF. CDR3 nucleotides: TGTGCCAGCAGCCCATACTTAGCGGGAGGAAGCGAGCAGTACTTC.

The chain is built from TRBV28 and TRBJ2-2, with 10 bases aligning to TRBD2. Per germline, CDR1 MDHEN and CDR2 SYDVKM. V shed 4 bases and J 6 bases; nucleotides not matched to a gene: 2. The CDR3 has 14 amino acids. The CDR3 coding sequence is TGTGCCAGCAGTTCTCTAGCGGGAGCCGGGGAGCTGTTTTTT. This codes for CASSSLAGAGELFF.

This clone was seen a handful of times. The chain employs TRBV4-1 and TRBJ1-6; 10 nucleotides agree with TRBD1. In germline, CDR1 is MGHRA, CDR2 YSYEKL. The CDR3 length is 17 residues. V was clipped by 2 bases and J by 10 bases; unmatched bases: 11. CDR3 residues: CASSQSPTRDRGSPLHF. The DNA for the CDR3 is TGCGCCAGCAGCCAAAGTCCAACCCGGGACAGGGGATCACCCCTCCACTTT.

The chain joins TRBV27 to TRBJ2-5; TRBD1 is a possible D gene (5 bases). In germline, CDR1 is MNHEY, CDR2 SMNVEV (reference sequence). This CDR3 contains 15 residues. Trimming removed 5 bases from V and 2 bases from J, with 15 bases in between. CDR3 in amino acids: CASSTRRTPQETQYF. In nucleotides, the CDR3 is TGTGCCAGCAGTACCCGCAGGACACCACAAGAGACCCAGTACTTC.

This sequence joins TRBV15 and TRBJ1-2; D call uncertain. The CDR3 is 15 amino acids. CDR1 and CDR2 from the germline V gene are LNHNV and YYDKDF (reference sequence). V lost 0 bases, J lost 3 bases, and 11 bases lay in between. The CDR3 region is CATSREGRVHYGYTF. The CDR3 DNA reads as TGTGCCACCAGCAGAGAAGGGAGGGTACACTATGGCTACACCTTC.

This clone has only one observation. The rearrangement joins TRBV10-2 to TRBJ2-7, with TRBD1 matching 10 bases. CDR1 and CDR2 from the germline V gene are WSHSY and SAAADI. The trim removed 10 bases at V and 3 bases at J, leaving 9 bases unmatched. This CDR3 is built from 14 residues. CDR3: CATVSGQGNYEQYF. The CDR3 DNA is TGCGCCACCGTATCGGGACAGGGGAACTACGAGCAGTACTTC.

This chain connects TRBV18 to TRBJ2-5; 10 bases agree with TRBD1. This CDR3 contains 14 residues. Germline V gene data show CDR1 as KGHSH and CDR2 as LQKENI. After removal of 3 bases from V and 7 bases from J, the junction contained 5 bases not matched to a gene. In DNA form, the CDR3 reads TGTGCCAGCTCACCCGGGACAGGGGATGGGACCCAGTACTTC. Its translation is CASSPGTGDGTQYF.

The rearrangement links TRBV7-2 to TRBJ2-7, with a weak D call TRBD2 (6 bases). CDR1 is SGHTA and CDR2 is FQGNSA in the germline V gene. Trimming pared 3 bases from V and 0 bases from J, leaving 9 bases between. The CDR3 spans 14 residues. CDR3 residues: CASSFAGSSYEQYF. The CDR3 nucleotides read TGTGCCAGCAGCTTCGCGGGGTCCTCCTACGAGCAGTACTTC.

The chain recombines TRBV5-1 with TRBJ1-1; no clear D. The germline gives CDR1 SGHRS, CDR2 YFSETQ. The CDR3 sequence is 16 residues long. V dropped 0 bases and J dropped 0 bases, with 12 bases sitting between them. Written as DNA, the CDR3 is TGCGCCAGCAGCTTGGATAGTCTCGGCTTGAACACTGAAGCTTTCTTT. Translated: CASSLDSLGLNTEAFF.

The rearrangement joins TRBV4-1 to TRBJ2-1; D ambiguous. There are 17 residues in the CDR3. The V gene lost 2 bases and the J gene lost 8 bases, with 22 bases spanning the gap. CDR1 and CDR2 (germline): MGHRA, YSYEKL. CDR3 residues: CASSQRPLLSVYHEQFF. The CDR3, as DNA: TGCGCCAGCAGCCAACGACCCCTCCTCTCGGTGTACCATGAGCAGTTCTTC.

The chain recombines TRBV6-5 with TRBJ1-1; a weak D match, TRBD1 (5 bases). Trimming removed 8 bases from V and 4 bases from J, with 11 bases in between. Germline V lookup: CDR1 MNHEY, CDR2 SVGAGI. The CDR3 runs to 12 residues. The DNA for the CDR3 is TGTGCCAGCCAGGGTATCGGCACTGAAGCTTTCTTT. Translated: CASQGIGTEAFF.

V and J are TRBV9 and TRBJ2-7, with 9 bases lining up with TRBD2. Trimming cost V 6 bases and J 5 bases; bases outside gene matches: 9. This CDR3 is built from 14 residues. Germline V lookup: CDR1 SGDLS, CDR2 YYNGEE. CDR3: CASIPGTSLNEQYF. The CDR3 region has the DNA TGTGCCAGCATCCCCGGGACTAGCCTCAACGAGCAGTACTTC. Based on the CDR3 plus reference TRBV9 and TRBJ2-7, the full variable domain is DSGVTQTPKHLITATGQRVTLRCSPRSGDLSVYWYQQSLDQGLQFLIQYYNGEERAKGNILERFSAQQFPDLHSELNLSSLELGDSALYFCASIPGTSLNEQYFGPGTRLTVT.